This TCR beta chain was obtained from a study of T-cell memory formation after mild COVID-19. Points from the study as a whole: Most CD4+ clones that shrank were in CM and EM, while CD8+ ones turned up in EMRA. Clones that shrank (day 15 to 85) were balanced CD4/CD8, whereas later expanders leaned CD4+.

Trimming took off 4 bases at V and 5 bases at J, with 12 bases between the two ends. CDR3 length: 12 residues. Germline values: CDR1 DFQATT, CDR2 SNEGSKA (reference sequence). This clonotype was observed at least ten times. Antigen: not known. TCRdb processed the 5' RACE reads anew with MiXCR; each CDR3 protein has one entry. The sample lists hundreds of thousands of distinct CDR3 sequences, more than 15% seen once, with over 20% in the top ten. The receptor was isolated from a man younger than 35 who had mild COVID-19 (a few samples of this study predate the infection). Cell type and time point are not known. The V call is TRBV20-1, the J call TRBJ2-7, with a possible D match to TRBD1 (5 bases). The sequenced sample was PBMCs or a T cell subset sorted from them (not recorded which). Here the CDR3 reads CSAKGRVDEQYF. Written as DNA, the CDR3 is TGCAGTGCTAAGGGCAGGGTAGACGAGCAGTACTTC.